Presented here are 5 T cell receptor beta chains from one specimen sequenced in a study of T-cell reconstitution after alpha-beta-depleted transplantation in children. This sample's TCRbeta library carried unique molecular identifier barcodes. TCRdb reprocessed the PCR reads with MiXCR, giving one entry per CDR3 protein. Among around 480,000 distinct CDR3 sequences listed, roughly 33% were seen once. The sequencing here drew on PBMCs from the stem cell graft donor, taken from the stem cell graft. The receptors were sampled from a human donor who donated a stem cell graft to a child with aplastic anemia.

CDR3 sequence (DNA): TGTGCCAGCACCCGGACAGGGGGGGACACTGAAGCTTTCTTT. This gives the protein CASTRTGGDTEAFF. This chain connects TRBV12-3 or TRBV12-4 to TRBJ1-1; TRBD1 matches at 10 bases. The CDR3 contains 14 residues. V dropped 7 bases and J dropped 3; count of bases not matched to a gene: 5.

This clonotype has a handful of counts. J is TRBJ1-1 and V is TRBV5-6, with a possible D match to TRBD1 (5 bases). V lost 4 bases and J lost 4, with 23 bases in between. CDR3 length equals 17 residues. In germline, CDR1 is SGHDT, CDR2 YYEEEE. The CDR3 spells CASSTFLLGRDGTEAFF. In DNA form, the CDR3 reads TGTGCCAGCAGCACATTTCTCCTGGGAAGGGACGGCACTGAAGCTTTCTTT.

The V call is TRBV12-3 or TRBV12-4, the J call TRBJ1-1, with TRBD1 matching 8 bases. Trimming removed 6 bases from V and 4 bases from J; junction bases left unmatched: 10. The CDR3 is 15 residues long. The chain's CDR3 is CASREDRVETTEAFF. Written as DNA, the CDR3 is TGTGCCAGCAGGGAGGACAGGGTGGAGACCACTGAAGCTTTCTTT.

The sample holds a few counts of this clonotype. This sequence joins TRBV24-1 and TRBJ2-2; D is ambiguous. The V end lost 9 bases, the J end lost 5 bases, and 9 bases lay between the germline ends. The V gene's germline CDR1 is KGHDR and CDR2 SFDVKD. The length of the CDR3 is 12 residues. In DNA, the CDR3 is TGTGCCACCCGAAGATCAACCGGGGAGCTGTTTTTT. This sequence encodes CATRRSTGELFF.

V and J are TRBV7-9 and TRBJ1-1; D may be TRBD1 (6 bases). The CDR3 contains 16 residues. Germline V gives CDR1 SEHNR, CDR2 FQNEAQ (reference sequence). Deletions cut 3 bases from V and 4 bases from J, with 18 bases between. The CDR3 reads CASSLVWGAVITEAFF. CDR3 DNA sequence: TGTGCCAGCAGCTTGGTTTGGGGGGCAGTAATCACTGAAGCTTTCTTT.